Presented here are 2 T cell receptor beta chains from one specimen sequenced in a study of T cell repertoires in cytomegalovirus infection. Each CDR3 protein is one row after TCRdb ran MiXCR on the reads. This sample yields approximately 250,000 distinct CDR3 sequences, of which 12% are seen a single time; 1.6% belongs to the top ten. The specimen was PBMCs. The origin of the receptors is a human donor in good health (CMV status not recorded). Some clones in this sample may be carry-over from other donors' samples.

At least ten counts were recorded for this clonotype. The V and J genes are TRBV7-2 and TRBJ2-3; D is undetermined. Trimming stripped 7 bases from V and 6 bases from J, with 14 bases between. The CDR3 extends over 13 amino acids. CDR1 SGHTA and CDR2 FQGNSA come from the germline V gene. The CDR3 DNA sequence: TGTGCCAGCATGGTCGGCCCTACTGATACGCAGTATTTT. This sequence encodes CASMVGPTDTQYF.

In its sample, this clonotype was seen many times. V is TRBV6-1 and J is TRBJ1-2; 10 positions agree with TRBD1. Germline CDR1 and CDR2: MNHNS and SASEGT. The CDR3 totals 16 residues. The V segment lost 2 bases and the J segment 8 bases; nucleotides outside the gene matches: 11. The CDR3 loop reads CASSEQRDRGRVGYTF. The CDR3, as DNA: TGTGCCAGCAGTGAACAAAGAGACAGGGGGCGCGTCGGCTACACCTTC.